A single sample is the source of the 5 T cell receptor beta chains below, sequenced in a study of vaccination effects on CD4 cells after COVID-19. In the ViraFEST assay, antigen-specific CD4+ clonotypes were identified by expansion after peptide-pool stimulation. Culture lasted about 10 days before CD4+ T cell isolation. In the vaccine recipients, nucleocapsid antibodies were negative and there was no prior SARS-CoV-2 infection. The antigens these receptors bind are not known. Assay used: immunoSEQ multiplex PCR; TCRdb lists only in-frame clones, some missing. The table records tens of thousands of clones, roughly 70% of them present only once. The sequenced sample was CD4+ T cells from PBMCs cultured with SARS-CoV-2 spike peptides, obtained before COVID-19 vaccination. These receptors all stem from a human donor who received a COVID-19 vaccine.

This clone was seen more than once but under ten times. The chain is built from TRBV19 and TRBJ1-2; 9 bases are shared with TRBD1. J gave up 3 bases and V 5 bases, and 7 bases lay outside the gene matches. Germline assignment: CDR1 LNHDA and CDR2 SQIVND (reference sequence). The CDR3 has 15 residues. The CDR3 region has the DNA TGTGCCAGTAGTCTGGGGACAGGGACTTACTATGGCTACACCTTC. Translating it yields CASSLGTGTYYGYTF.

The gene calls are TRBV28 and TRBJ2-4; a possible D gene is TRBD1 (6 bases). The V and J ends lost 6 bases and 6 bases respectively, with 18 bases between them. The V gene's germline CDR1 is MDHEN and CDR2 SYDVKM. The CDR3 runs to 15 residues. CDR3 sequence (DNA): TGTGCCAGCAGCCAGACAGGTATTCGGGCAAACATTCAGTACTTC. It codes for CASSQTGIRANIQYF.

The V call is TRBV6-5, the J call TRBJ1-3, with D possibly being TRBD1 (6 bases). The V and J ends lost 8 bases and 4 bases respectively, with 12 bases between them. The CDR3 spans 13 residues. Looked up from germline, CDR1 is MNHEY and CDR2 is SVGAGI. The CDR3 nucleotides read TGTGCCAGCTTAACGACAGGCGGAAACACCATATATTTT. Amino acids: CASLTTGGNTIYF.

This clone came up a few times. The CDR3 bases are TGTGCCAGTAGTAGTACAGGGAACACTGAAGCTTTCTTT. Its translation: CASSSTGNTEAFF. The chain uses TRBV19 and TRBJ1-1, with D perhaps TRBD1 (5 bases). This CDR3 contains 13 residues. Germline CDR1 LNHDA, CDR2 SQIVND (reference sequence). V lost 4 bases and J lost 1, with 7 bases in between.

This clone has a single count. The genes are TRBV18 and TRBJ2-1; 7 nucleotides align to TRBD1. CDR1 KGHSH and CDR2 LQKENI come from the germline V gene. Unmatched junction bases numbered 5, after V lost 0 bases and J lost 9 bases. CDR3 size: 14 residues. Here the CDR3 DNA reads TGTGCCAGCTCACCACCCATACAGGGGTCTGAGCAGTTCTTC. Translated, it gives CASSPPIQGSEQFF.